Described below is a single T cell receptor (beta chain) sequence and its context. What it binds is not known. The source of the sample is a study of vaccination and CD4 T cells after COVID-19. Stated treatment: approximately 9-day PBMC culture with coronavirus spike peptide pools or control peptides (ViraFEST assay). The Oncomine TCR Beta short-read assay was applied to DNA of cultured CD4+ T cells. Each CDR3 protein is one row after TCRdb ran MiXCR on the PCR reads. The table has about 14,000 distinct CDR3 sequences, 50% to 65% seen once. The CDR3 is 15 amino acids. Germline values: CDR1 LNHDA, CDR2 SQIVND (reference sequence). Unmatched junction bases numbered 8, after V lost 5 bases and J lost 4 bases.

The sequenced sample was CD4+ T cells from blood, cultured in vitro. This TCR derives from a human donor who had recovered from COVID-19. V usage is TRBV19 and J usage is TRBJ2-5; 9 bases are shared with TRBD1. The chain's CDR3 is CASSLQGALVETQYF. In nucleotides, the CDR3 is TGTGCCAGTAGTCTACAGGGGGCACTTGTAGAGACCCAGTACTTC.